What follows are 13 T cell receptor beta chains derived from one specimen sequenced in a study of blood T cell repertoires in COVID-19. Clones were read by immunoSEQ multiplex PCR, and TCRdb kept only the in-frame ones, dropping some. The sample holds roughly 260,000 clones; roughly nine tenths are singletons and the top ten take around 1.3%. The sequenced material came from PBMCs or T cells enriched from blood (not recorded which). The receptors were sampled from a human donor in a cohort exposed to, infected with or recovered from COVID-19 (not recorded which). The donor label of this sample is uncertain.

The chain recombines TRBV27 with TRBJ2-7; D gene unclear. CDR1 MNHEY and CDR2 SMNVEV come from the germline V gene (reference sequence). The CDR3 is made up of 14 amino acids. Trimming took 5 bases from V and 6 from J, leaving 17 bases between them. CDR3 amino acids: CASSPTGQVFEQYF. The CDR3 DNA sequence: TGTGCCAGCAGTCCCACCGGTCAGGTTTTCGAGCAGTACTTC.

The chain joins TRBV2 to TRBJ2-7, with no clear D. The germline V and J ends were trimmed by 3 bases and 4 bases, with 10 bases remaining between them. The CDR3 runs 13 residues. Germline CDR1 is SNHLY and CDR2 is FYNNEI. The CDR3 region is CASSEILRYEQYF. CDR3 nucleotide sequence: TGTGCCAGCAGTGAGATCCTGAGATACGAGCAGTACTTC.

The rearrangement uses TRBV10-1 and TRBJ1-1, with a possible D match to TRBD1 (6 bases). The germline gives CDR1 WNHNN, CDR2 SYGVQD (reference sequence). Between the trimmed V and J ends, which lost 10 bases and 0 bases, there was a span of 12 bases. The CDR3 runs 13 residues. Here the CDR3 reads CATLQGLNTEAFF. In DNA form, the CDR3 reads TGCGCCACCCTACAGGGTTTGAACACTGAAGCTTTCTTT.

The rearrangement links TRBV9 to TRBJ1-1, with D possibly being TRBD1 (6 bases). CDR3 size: 16 residues. Germline V gives CDR1 SGDLS, CDR2 YYNGEE. V lost 7 bases, J lost 1 base, and 20 bases lay in between. As DNA, the CDR3 is TGTGCCAGCCGCCCGTCAGGGATAGGGGGGAACACTGAAGCTTTCTTT. Translating gives CASRPSGIGGNTEAFF.

The chain has TRBV19 and TRBJ1-3, with 9 bases fitting TRBD1. The CDR3 consists of 16 residues. Germline V gene lookup returns CDR1 LNHDA and CDR2 SQIVND (reference sequence). The junction had 7 bases not matched to a gene; V was cut back by 7 bases and J by 0 bases. The CDR3 nucleotides are TGTGCCAGTACCCCACAGGGGGCGACCTCTGGAAACACCATATATTTT. This translates into CASTPQGATSGNTIYF.

The V and J genes are TRBV11-2 and TRBJ2-3, with D possibly TRBD1 on 5 matching bases. The germline V gene encodes CDR1 SGHAT and CDR2 FQNNGV. V lost 0 bases and J lost 4, with 8 bases in between. There are 14 residues in the CDR3. The CDR3 DNA follows: TGTGCCAGCAGCTTAGAACAGGTCCCAGATACGCAGTATTTT. Translation gives CASSLEQVPDTQYF.

This rearrangement joins TRBV5-1 to TRBJ1-1, with TRBD1 matching 7 bases. Germline assignment: CDR1 SGHRS and CDR2 YFSETQ. Trimming cost V 4 bases and J 6 bases; bases outside gene matches: 12. The CDR3 is 15 residues long. CDR3 nucleotides: TGCGCCAGCAGCCTAACCGGGACAGATCCTTCTGAAGCTTTCTTT. Translating gives CASSLTGTDPSEAFF.

J is TRBJ1-2 and V is TRBV29-1, with D tentatively TRBD1 (5 bases). In germline, CDR1 is SQVTM, CDR2 ANQGSEA. V shed 4 bases and J shed 4 bases, with 10 bases lying between them. The CDR3 is made up of 12 amino acids. The CDR3, as DNA: TGCAGCGTTGTTGGGGGGTTCTATGGCTACACCTTC. This translates into CSVVGGFYGYTF. The whole variable domain, remainder taken from reference TRBV29-1 and TRBJ1-2, is SAVISQKPSRDICQRGTSLTIQCQVDSQVTMMFWYRQQPGQSLTLIATANQGSEATYESGFVIDKFPISRPNLTFSTLTVSNMSPEDSSIYLCSVVGGFYGYTFGSGTRLTVV.

This clone was found once. The rearrangement uses TRBV19 and TRBJ2-2; perhaps TRBD1 as D (6 bases). The CDR3 has 13 residues. Germline loops: CDR1 LNHDA, CDR2 SQIVND (reference sequence). V was pared by 6 bases and J by 7 bases, with 12 bases between. CDR3 in DNA: TGTGCCAGTAGGGGGGCGGGTATCGGGGAGCTGTTTTTT. This sequence encodes CASRGAGIGELFF. Supplemented by reference TRBV19 and TRBJ2-2, the full variable domain reads DGGITQSPKYLFRKEGQNVTLSCEQNLNHDAMYWYRQDPGQGLRLIYYSQIVNDFQKGDIAEGYSVSREKKESFPLTVTSAQKNPTAFYLCASRGAGIGELFFGEGSRLTVL.

This clone was picked up a small number of times. The sample carries other DNA sequences with the same CDR3. The J gene is TRBJ1-5, the V gene TRBV7-9; TRBD1 might be the D (5 bases). The V and J ends lost 0 bases and 2 bases respectively, with 5 bases between them. From germline, CDR1 is SEHNR and CDR2 FQNEAQ (reference sequence). The CDR3 consists of 14 residues. The chain's CDR3 is CASSLAGGNQPQHF. CDR3 in DNA: TGTGCCAGCAGCTTAGCAGGGGGCAATCAGCCCCAGCATTTT. The entire variable domain, with the rest obtained from reference TRBV7-9 and TRBJ1-5, is as follows: DTGVSQNPRHKITKRGQNVTFRCDPISEHNRLYWYRQTLGQGPEFLTYFQNEAQLEKSRLLSDRFSAERPKGSFSTLEIQRTEQGDSAMYLCASSLAGGNQPQHFGDGTRLSIL.

The chain has TRBV10-3 and TRBJ1-2, with TRBD1 matching over 10 bases. V gave up 10 bases and J gave up 5 bases; unmatched junction bases: 7. Germline lookup yields CDR1 ENHRY and CDR2 SYGVKD. The CDR3 runs to 13 residues. In DNA, the CDR3 is TGTGCCACTATGGCGGGACAGGGGTATGGCTACACCTTC. This gives the protein CATMAGQGYGYTF.

The CDR3 region has the DNA TGTGCCACCAGTGATACCACAACCGGGACTAGCGGGGGAGTAGGGGAGCTGTTTTTT. This gives the protein CATSDTTTGTSGGVGELFF. The genes are TRBV24-1 and TRBJ2-2, with TRBD2 identical over 14 bases. The trim removed 3 bases at V and 8 bases at J, leaving 13 bases unmatched. Germline CDR1 is KGHDR and CDR2 is SFDVKD. CDR3 length: 19 amino acids.

V and J are TRBV2 and TRBJ2-7; 8 nucleotides match TRBD2. Germline-derived CDR1 and CDR2 are SNHLY and FYNNEI. The CDR3 totals 15 residues. Losses at the gene ends were 8 bases for V and 2 bases for J; bases not matched to a gene: 11. The CDR3 sequence: CASDGSGTRAYEQYF. CDR3 DNA sequence: TGTGCCAGCGACGGATCCGGGACTAGGGCCTACGAGCAGTACTTC.